The 10 T cell receptor beta chains listed next were all sequenced from one sample in a study of blood T cell repertoires in COVID-19. The method was immunoSEQ multiplex PCR; TCRdb's version includes in-frame clones alone and lacks a portion of them. The sample consists of 300,000 to 350,000 clones, approximately 86% of them appearing once. Sequencing used PBMCs or T cells enriched from blood (not recorded which). These receptors all come from a woman aged 18-30 years who had recovered from COVID-19.

The chain uses TRBV27 and TRBJ1-4; 7 bases line up with TRBD1. With 5 bases clipped from V and 0 bases from J, the junction kept 18 bases outside the gene matches. Looked up from germline, CDR1 is MNHEY and CDR2 is SMNVEV (reference sequence). The CDR3 is 20 amino acids. The CDR3: CASSRTVPQGYSSTNEKLFF. In nucleotides, the CDR3 is TGTGCCAGCAGTAGGACGGTCCCACAGGGGTATTCCTCAACTAATGAAAAACTGTTTTTT.

The chain has TRBV7-9 and TRBJ2-7; 8 bases are a match to TRBD1. In germline, CDR1 is SEHNR, CDR2 FQNEAQ (reference sequence). J lost 0 bases, V lost 5 bases, and 9 bases had no gene match. This CDR3 region has 16 residues. In DNA form, the CDR3 reads TGTGCCAGCAGCCTAGTAAACGACAGGGGCTCCTACGAGCAGTACTTC. Translated: CASSLVNDRGSYEQYF.

The chain combines TRBV7-2 with TRBJ2-7; D is unclear. V dropped 2 bases and J dropped 1 base, with 9 bases sitting between them. There are 14 residues in the CDR3. Germline CDR1 SGHTA, CDR2 FQGNSA. The CDR3 here is CASSLRHRSYEQYF. CDR3 in DNA: TGTGCCAGCAGCTTACGTCACAGATCCTACGAGCAGTACTTC.

This chain connects TRBV19 to TRBJ1-1; tentative D call: TRBD1 (5 bases). The CDR3 totals 14 residues. Trimming cost V 5 bases and J 6 bases, with 16 bases left between them. CDR1 is LNHDA, CDR2 SQIVND, per germline (reference sequence). The CDR3 protein is CASSYSRGSAEAFF. The CDR3 region has the DNA TGTGCCAGTAGTTATTCCCGGGGGAGCGCTGAAGCTTTCTTT.

This sequence joins TRBV6-6 and TRBJ1-2; no firm D call. The CDR3 runs to 16 residues. Germline-derived CDR1 and CDR2 are MNHNY and SVGAGI (reference sequence). Trimming took 8 bases from V and 5 from J, leaving 24 bases between them. CDR3 nucleotide sequence: TGTGCCAGCCAAGGCGGAAGGAAGCTTACTCTTTATGGCTACACCTTC. Residues: CASQGGRKLTLYGYTF.

The chain has TRBV5-1 and TRBJ2-1; TRBD1 agrees at 7 bases. The CDR3 is made up of 16 amino acids. V lost 0 bases to trimming and J lost 0 bases; unmatched junction nucleotides: 3. Germline CDR1 reads SGHRS; CDR2 reads YFSETQ. The CDR3 bases are TGCGCCAGCAGCTTGGGACAGGGAAGCTCCTACAATGAGCAGTTCTTC. It is translated as CASSLGQGSSYNEQFF.

This clone was seen at least ten times. The CDR3 is CASSSTGNNSPLHF. In DNA form, the CDR3 reads TGTGCCAGCAGTTCGACAGGGAATAATTCACCCCTCCACTTT. The rearrangement joins TRBV28 to TRBJ1-6; the match to TRBD1 covers 7 bases. Germline V gives CDR1 MDHEN, CDR2 SYDVKM. With 4 bases clipped from V and 5 bases from J, the junction kept 2 bases outside the gene matches. CDR3 length: 14 amino acids.

The genes are TRBV30 and TRBJ1-2; D not certain. V lost 3 bases to trimming and J lost 2 bases, with 4 bases between them. Germline assignment: CDR1 GTSNPN and CDR2 SVGIG (reference sequence). This CDR3 contains 11 residues. CDR3 residues: CAWSPNYGYTF. As DNA, the CDR3 is TGTGCCTGGAGCCCAAACTATGGCTACACCTTC.

The gene calls are TRBV19 and TRBJ2-5, with D possibly being TRBD2 (7 bases). The germline V gene encodes CDR1 LNHDA and CDR2 SQIVND (reference sequence). Trimming shortened V by 1 base and J by 5 bases, and 14 bases separated the two germline ends. The CDR3 spans 15 residues. CDR3 DNA sequence: TGTGCCAGTAGTATAGGTGGGGGGGCCGGGGAGACCCAGTACTTC. Protein product: CASSIGGGAGETQYF. Filled out from reference TRBV19 and TRBJ2-5, the complete variable domain reads DGGITQSPKYLFRKEGQNVTLSCEQNLNHDAMYWYRQDPGQGLRLIYYSQIVNDFQKGDIAEGYSVSREKKESFPLTVTSAQKNPTAFYLCASSIGGGAGETQYFGPGTRLLVL.

The rearrangement links TRBV28 to TRBJ2-2; tentative D call: TRBD2 (5 bases). The ends were cut back, 5 bases at V and 0 bases at J, with 13 bases in the middle. Looked up from germline, CDR1 is MDHEN and CDR2 is SYDVKM. The CDR3 runs 16 residues. The CDR3 protein is CASSPPRGANTGELFF. In nucleotides, the CDR3 is TGTGCCAGCAGTCCCCCTCGGGGAGCGAACACCGGGGAGCTGTTTTTT.